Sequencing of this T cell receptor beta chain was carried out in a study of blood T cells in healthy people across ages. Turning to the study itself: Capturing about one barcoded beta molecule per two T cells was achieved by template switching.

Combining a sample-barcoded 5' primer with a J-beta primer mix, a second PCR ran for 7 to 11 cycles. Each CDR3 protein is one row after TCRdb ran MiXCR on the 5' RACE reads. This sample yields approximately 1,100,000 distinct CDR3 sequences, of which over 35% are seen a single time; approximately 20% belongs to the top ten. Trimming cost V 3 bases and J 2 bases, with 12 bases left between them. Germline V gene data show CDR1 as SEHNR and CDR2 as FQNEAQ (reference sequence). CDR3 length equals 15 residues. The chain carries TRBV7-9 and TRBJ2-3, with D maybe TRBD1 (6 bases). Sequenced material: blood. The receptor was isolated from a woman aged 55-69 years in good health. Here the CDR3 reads CASSFATGYTDTQYF. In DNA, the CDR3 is TGTGCCAGCAGCTTCGCTACAGGGTACACAGATACGCAGTATTTT.